This TCR beta chain was recovered during a study of early T cells in non-severe SARS-CoV-2 infection. Germline CDR1 is SGHDT and CDR2 is YYEEEE. The CDR3 is 15 amino acids. V lost 5 bases and J 6 bases, leaving 19 bases between the germline ends. TCRdb independently ran MiXCR on the 5' RACE reads; one entry per CDR3 protein. The profile shows approximately 75,000 distinct CDR3 sequences, 4.6% of them singletons. The chain combines TRBV5-6 with TRBJ2-3, with TRBD2 as a possible D gene (5 bases). This sequence originates from an adult who was a healthcare worker with PCR-confirmed SARS-CoV-2 infection or an uninfected control (not recorded which). The donor label of this sample is uncertain. Sequences were derived from whole blood, sampled at baseline. Here the CDR3 reads CASRTQREYVDTQYF. In DNA form, the CDR3 reads TGTGCCAGCAGAACGCAGAGGGAATATGTGGATACGCAGTATTTT.